Presented here are 24 T cell receptor beta chains from one specimen sequenced in a study of blood T cell repertoires in COVID-19. The data were produced by immunoSEQ multiplex PCR, yet TCRdb's version contains in-frame clones alone and is incomplete. The sample consists of about 57,000 clones, about four fifths of them appearing once. Sequenced sample: peripheral blood. The receptors were gathered from a woman in her fifties or sixties with acute or convalescent COVID-19.

This rearrangement joins TRBV30 to TRBJ2-1; a weak D match, TRBD2 (6 bases). The germline CDR1 and CDR2 sequences are GTSNPN and SVGIG (reference sequence). The CDR3 is made up of 15 amino acids. V lost 3 bases, J lost 0 bases, and 12 bases lay in between. CDR3 in DNA: TGTGCCTGGAGCAGAGGAGGGAGCTCCTACAATGAGCAGTTCTTC. It encodes CAWSRGGSSYNEQFF.

CDR3 in amino acids: CASRLQEGNSPLHF. CDR3 DNA: TGTGCCAGCAGACTTCAGGAGGGGAATTCACCCCTCCACTTT. The V gene is TRBV6-5, the J gene TRBJ1-6; weak D call: TRBD1 (5 bases). This CDR3 is built from 14 residues. Germline lookup yields CDR1 MNHEY and CDR2 SVGAGI. The V end lost 6 bases, the J end lost 7 bases, and 13 bases lay between the germline ends.

This clone was recorded once. The V call is TRBV24-1, the J call TRBJ1-5; 8 bases line up with TRBD1. The CDR3 totals 14 residues. CDR1 is KGHDR and CDR2 is SFDVKD in the germline V gene. J was trimmed by 0 bases and V by 9 bases; bases with no gene match: 3. The CDR3 reads CATFGQGSNQPQHF. In DNA form, the CDR3 reads TGTGCCACCTTCGGACAGGGTAGCAATCAGCCCCAGCATTTT.

The rearrangement links TRBV4-3 to TRBJ1-1; D may be TRBD1 (6 bases). Germline CDR1 and CDR2: LGHNA and YSLEER. This CDR3 region has 13 residues. V lost 4 bases to trimming and J lost 7 bases, with 13 bases between them. CDR3 bases: TGCGCCAGCAGCCTCGGGCCGACAGGTGAAGCTTTCTTT. Its translation: CASSLGPTGEAFF.

The chain has TRBV14 and TRBJ1-4; weak D call: TRBD1 (5 bases). Germline CDR1 reads SGHDN; CDR2 reads FVKESK. CDR3 length: 13 amino acids. Trimming stripped 4 bases from V and 9 bases from J, with 12 bases between. CDR3 amino acids: CASSPLGVQKLFF. The DNA of the CDR3 is TGTGCCAGCAGCCCCCTAGGGGTCCAAAAACTGTTTTTT.

The chain has TRBV19 and TRBJ1-1; D may be TRBD1 (6 bases). V was clipped by 6 bases and J by 3 bases, with 14 bases between them. The CDR3 totals 14 residues. CDR1 and CDR2 from the germline V gene are LNHDA and SQIVND (reference sequence). CDR3 sequence (DNA): TGTGCCAGTAGGAACAGGGTAGGGGACACTGAAGCTTTCTTT. This translates into CASRNRVGDTEAFF. Together with reference TRBV19 and TRBJ1-1, the CDR3 gives the full variable domain: DGGITQSPKYLFRKEGQNVTLSCEQNLNHDAMYWYRQDPGQGLRLIYYSQIVNDFQKGDIAEGYSVSREKKESFPLTVTSAQKNPTAFYLCASRNRVGDTEAFFGQGTRLTVV.

The chain links TRBV7-9 to TRBJ2-1, with TRBD2 identical over 8 bases. The CDR3 sequence is 16 residues long. The junction had 10 bases not matched to a gene; V was cut back by 5 bases and J by 4 bases. Germline V lookup: CDR1 SEHNR, CDR2 FQNEAQ (reference sequence). CDR3 sequence (DNA): TGTGCCAGCAGCCTCGGGGGGGCCGGCGGGTACAATGAGCAGTTCTTC. Its translation: CASSLGGAGGYNEQFF.

The J gene is TRBJ2-4, the V gene TRBV6-5; D unresolved. This CDR3 has 13 amino acids. V lost 5 bases, J lost 0 bases, and 5 bases lay in between. Germline-derived CDR1 and CDR2 are MNHEY and SVGAGI. The CDR3 here is CASSRLAKNIQYF. Written as DNA, the CDR3 is TGTGCCAGCAGTCGTCTAGCCAAAAACATTCAGTACTTC.

This clone came up once. V is TRBV30 and J is TRBJ2-2, with D perhaps TRBD1 (5 bases). The ends were cut back, 0 bases at V and 2 bases at J, with 10 bases in the middle. The CDR3 has 15 amino acids. CDR1 GTSNPN and CDR2 SVGIG come from the germline V gene (reference sequence). CDR3 region: CAWSVRTGNTGELFF. The CDR3 coding sequence is TGTGCCTGGAGTGTACGAACAGGAAACACCGGGGAGCTGTTTTTT.

With regard to this clone: Different DNA sequences within this sample yield the same CDR3. This chain joins TRBV7-2 and TRBJ2-7; D might be TRBD1 (6 bases). From germline, CDR1 is SGHTA and CDR2 FQGNSA. There are 14 residues in the CDR3. Deletions cut 3 bases from V and 0 bases from J, with 9 bases between. The CDR3 DNA follows: TGTGCCAGCAGCTTCAGGGGCACCTCCTACGAGCAGTACTTC. It yields the protein CASSFRGTSYEQYF.

This clone was observed a few times. The V call is TRBV7-9, the J call TRBJ1-2, with 7 bases lining up with TRBD1. The CDR3 is 14 residues long. V was clipped by 4 bases and J by 6 bases; unmatched bases: 8. Per the germline V gene, CDR1 is SEHNR and CDR2 is FQNEAQ (reference sequence). The chain's CDR3 is CASSSTGQLDGYTF. The CDR3 coding sequence is TGTGCCAGCAGCTCGACAGGGCAATTGGATGGCTACACCTTC.

This CDR3 is CASSQGGVTYNEQFF. The CDR3 coding sequence is TGCGCCAGCAGCCAAGGAGGTGTAACCTACAATGAGCAGTTCTTC. This rearrangement joins TRBV4-3 to TRBJ2-1; D not resolved. V lost 1 base to trimming and J lost 2 bases, with 9 bases between them. The CDR3 runs 15 residues. Germline CDR1 and CDR2: LGHNA and YSLEER.

This chain joins TRBV7-9 and TRBJ1-1; 9 bases fit TRBD1. The J segment lost 5 bases and the V segment lost 5 bases, leaving 6 bases of the junction unmatched. This CDR3 comprises 14 residues. CDR1 is SEHNR, CDR2 FQNEAQ, per germline (reference sequence). The CDR3 bases are TGTGCCAGCAGCACAGGGACAGGGAAAACTGAAGCTTTCTTT. Encoded protein: CASSTGTGKTEAFF.

This chain connects TRBV6-4 to TRBJ2-3; 8 nucleotides agree with TRBD2. V shed 3 bases and J 1 base; nucleotides not matched to a gene: 0. Germline assignment: CDR1 MRHNA and CDR2 SNTAGT. This CDR3 spans 14 amino acids. Here the CDR3 DNA reads TGTGCCAGCAGTGAGCGGGGGGGCACAGATACGCAGTATTTT. Residues: CASSERGGTDTQYF.

A few counts support this clone. The chain is built from TRBV27 and TRBJ2-3, with D possibly TRBD2 on 6 matching bases. With 2 bases removed from V and 0 bases from J, the gap between germline ends came to 9 bases. The germline CDR1 and CDR2 sequences are MNHEY and SMNVEV (reference sequence). This CDR3 comprises 15 residues. The CDR3 here is CASSLAGTSTDTQYF. In nucleotides, the CDR3 is TGTGCCAGCAGTTTAGCGGGGACCAGCACAGATACGCAGTATTTT.

The chain couples TRBV6-5 to TRBJ1-2, with 7 bases fitting TRBD1. J gave up 8 bases and V 6 bases, and 9 bases lay outside the gene matches. The germline CDR1 and CDR2 sequences are MNHEY and SVGAGI. The CDR3 extends over 13 amino acids. The CDR3: CASRPGTDLGYTF. The CDR3 coding sequence is TGTGCCAGCAGGCCCGGGACAGATCTGGGCTACACCTTC.

This clone appeared a few times. In DNA form, the CDR3 reads TGTGCCAGCAGCGGGGGGCCAGCGGGGCGAGATACGCAGTATTTT. Its translation: CASSGGPAGRDTQYF. The rearrangement uses TRBV5-6 and TRBJ2-3, with D possibly TRBD2 on 7 matching bases. Deletions cut 4 bases from V and 5 bases from J, with 17 bases between. The CDR3 is made up of 15 amino acids. Germline CDR1 and CDR2: SGHDT and YYEEEE.

V is TRBV27 and J is TRBJ2-1; 7 bases align to TRBD2. This CDR3 has 14 residues. Trimming took 8 bases from V and 0 from J; bases not matched to a gene: 4. CDR1 and CDR2 from the germline V gene are MNHEY and SMNVEV (reference sequence). CDR3 sequence (DNA): TGTGCCAGCTCTAGCGGTTCCTCCTACAATGAGCAGTTCTTC. It codes for CASSSGSSYNEQFF.

The sample holds a few counts of this clone. V gene TRBV3-1 (or the pseudogene TRBV3-2) combines with J gene TRBJ2-5, with 13 bases identical to TRBD2. The CDR3 loop spans 15 amino acids. J was trimmed by 5 bases and V by 1 base; bases with no gene match: 1. Germline values: CDR1 LGHDT, CDR2 YNNKEL (reference sequence). The CDR3, as DNA: TGTGCCAGCAGCCAAGGACTAGCGGGGGGCGAGACCCAGTACTTC. Its translation is CASSQGLAGGETQYF.

The chain couples TRBV6-2 or TRBV6-3 to TRBJ2-2, with 8 bases aligning to TRBD2. Germline lookup yields CDR1 MNHEY and CDR2 SVGEGT. The V and J ends lost 6 bases and 6 bases, in that order; junction bases with no gene match: 12. The CDR3 is made up of 16 amino acids. The CDR3 nucleotides read TGTGCCAGCAGCCCGCCGGGACTAGGGGGGGCCGGGGAGCTGTTTTTT. Its protein product is CASSPPGLGGAGELFF.

CDR3 protein: CASPLGTNYGYTF. The CDR3 DNA reads TGTGCCTCGCCCCTGGGCACCAACTATGGCTACACCTTC. V gene TRBV30 combines with J gene TRBJ1-2; D call uncertain. The CDR3 consists of 13 residues. Germline V gene sequence: CDR1 GTSNPN, CDR2 SVGIG (reference sequence). Trimming removed 7 bases from V and 2 bases from J, with 14 bases in between.

The V gene is TRBV4-2, the J gene TRBJ1-5; D gene unclear. The length of the CDR3 is 16 residues. Germline V gives CDR1 LGHNA, CDR2 YNFKEQ. V was pared by 0 bases and J by 0 bases, with 9 bases between. The CDR3 region is CASSQEARFSNQPQHF. CDR3 DNA sequence: TGTGCCAGCAGCCAAGAAGCACGGTTTAGCAATCAGCCCCAGCATTTT.

V gene TRBV10-3 combines with J gene TRBJ2-7; 15 bases match TRBD2. This CDR3 spans 20 amino acids. From germline, CDR1 is ENHRY and CDR2 SYGVKD. The V segment lost 4 bases and the J segment 1 base; nucleotides outside the gene matches: 14. The CDR3 sequence: CAISGNTGTSGGIRSYEQYF. CDR3 DNA sequence: TGTGCCATCAGTGGGAATACCGGGACTAGCGGGGGGATACGGTCCTACGAGCAGTACTTC.

This clone appeared a few times. This chain connects TRBV18 to TRBJ2-1; a weak D match, TRBD2 (7 bases). The CDR3 has 14 residues. Trimming pared 6 bases from V and 4 bases from J, leaving 13 bases between. Germline V gene data show CDR1 as KGHSH and CDR2 as LQKENI. The CDR3 DNA sequence: TGTGCCAGCTCCCAAGGGGGGGGGTACAATGAGCAGTTCTTC. Protein sequence: CASSQGGGYNEQFF.